What follows is one TCR beta chain and its context. Its antigen is currently unknown. The sample belongs to a study of T cell responses to AZD1222 COVID-19 vaccine. Points from the study as a whole: Two AZD1222 doses significantly raised spike-specific TCR breadth and depth over controls. Nearly half of spike-specific TCRs reportedly go after variant regions that carry no mutations. Seropositivity was recorded at baseline in only a handful of AZD1222 recipients.

Generated by immunoSEQ multiplex PCR, the TCRdb table keeps only in-frame clones and is missing some. Here the sample spans tens of thousands of clones, about 90% being singletons. The CDR3 consists of 17 residues. The junction had 4 bases not matched to a gene; V was cut back by 3 bases and J by 0 bases. Germline V lookup: CDR1 MNHEY, CDR2 SMNVEV (reference sequence). This receptor was taken from an adult who received the AZD1222 COVID-19 vaccine. The specimen was peripheral blood, collected 28 days after the second AZD1222 dose. V is TRBV27 and J is TRBJ2-1; the match to TRBD2 covers 11 bases. The CDR3 region is CASSFRLAGNSYNEQFF. As DNA, the CDR3 is TGTGCCAGCAGTTTCCGACTAGCGGGGAACTCCTACAATGAGCAGTTCTTC.